The next 3 T cell receptor beta chains were all read from a single sample in a study of T cells in Graves' hyperthyroidism and ophthalmopathy. Amplified TCR beta CDR3 regions derived from RNA transcripts. The HTBI primer set was used in a first-round RT-PCR of the TCR CDR3. MiXCR, run by TCRdb on the multiplex PCR reads, gives a single entry per CDR3 protein. Here the sample spans about 290,000 distinct CDR3 sequences, roughly 15% being singletons. The sample consisted of blood. Every receptor here comes from a woman aged 30 to 39 with Graves' hyperthyroidism that later progressed to Graves' ophthalmopathy.

Points on this clonotype: At one end, the junction sequence differs from germline, possibly due to a read error. The chain uses TRBV25-1 and TRBJ2-6, with D possibly TRBD1 on 5 matching bases. From germline, CDR1 is MGHDK and CDR2 SYGVNS. This CDR3 contains 15 residues. The CDR3 sequence is CASSERGSGANILTF. The CDR3, as DNA: TGTGCCAGCAGTGAAAGGGGCTCTGGGGCCAACATCCTGACTTTC.

This clonotype has a count of ten or more. V usage is TRBV6-1 and J usage is TRBJ2-7; TRBD2 is a possible D gene (6 bases). The CDR3 loop spans 15 amino acids. Trimming removed 5 bases at V and 0 bases at J, with 14 bases between. From germline, CDR1 is MNHNS and CDR2 SASEGT. The DNA for the CDR3 is TGTGCCAGCAGTTACGCCGGGGGAAGCTCCTACGAGCAGTACTTC. Amino acids: CASSYAGGSSYEQYF.

The rearrangement joins TRBV15 to TRBJ1-6, with D possibly matching TRBD1 (6 bases). Trimming took 1 base from V and 10 from J, leaving 11 bases between them. The CDR3 is made up of 14 amino acids. CDR1 and CDR2 (germline): LNHNV, YYDKDF (reference sequence). Here the CDR3 reads CATSRVGGDSPLHF. DNA of the CDR3: TGTGCCACCAGCAGAGTAGGGGGTGACTCACCCCTCCACTTT.